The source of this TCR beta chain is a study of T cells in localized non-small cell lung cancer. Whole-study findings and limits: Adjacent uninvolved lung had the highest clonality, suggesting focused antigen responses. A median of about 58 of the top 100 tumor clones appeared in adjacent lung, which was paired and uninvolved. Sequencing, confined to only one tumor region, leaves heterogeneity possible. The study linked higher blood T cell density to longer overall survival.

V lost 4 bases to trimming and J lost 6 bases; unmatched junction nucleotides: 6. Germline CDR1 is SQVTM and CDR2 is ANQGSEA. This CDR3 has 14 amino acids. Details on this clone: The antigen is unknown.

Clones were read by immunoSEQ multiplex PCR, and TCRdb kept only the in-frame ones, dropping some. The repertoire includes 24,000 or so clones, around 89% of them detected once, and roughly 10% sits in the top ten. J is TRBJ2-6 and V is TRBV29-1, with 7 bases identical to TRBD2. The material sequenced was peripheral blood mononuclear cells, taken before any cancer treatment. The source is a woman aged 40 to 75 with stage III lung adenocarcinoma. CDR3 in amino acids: CSVASSGTANVLTF. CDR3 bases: TGCAGCGTTGCTTCGAGCGGGACGGCCAACGTCCTGACTTTC.